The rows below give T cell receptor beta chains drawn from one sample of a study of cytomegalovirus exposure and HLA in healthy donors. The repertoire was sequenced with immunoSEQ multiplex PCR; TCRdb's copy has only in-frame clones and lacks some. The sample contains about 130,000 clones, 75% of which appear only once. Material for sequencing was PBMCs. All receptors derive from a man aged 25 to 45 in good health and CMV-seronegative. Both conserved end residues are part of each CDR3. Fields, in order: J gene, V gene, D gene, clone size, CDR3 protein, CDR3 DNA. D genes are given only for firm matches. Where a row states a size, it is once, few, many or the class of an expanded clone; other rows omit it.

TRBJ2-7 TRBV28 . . CASFGSEKQYF TGTGCCAGTTTCGGCAGCGAAAAGCAGTACTTC
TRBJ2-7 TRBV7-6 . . CASSLEGATYEQYF TGTGCCAGCAGCTTAGAGGGAGCCACCTACGAGCAGTACTTC
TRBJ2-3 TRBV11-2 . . CASSPAGTDTQYF TGTGCCAGCAGCCCAGCGGGCACAGATACGCAGTATTTT
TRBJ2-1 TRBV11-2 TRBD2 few CASSFLAGAQNEQFF TGTGCCAGCAGTTTTCTAGCGGGGGCCCAGAATGAGCAGTTCTTC
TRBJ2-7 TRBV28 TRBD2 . CASRTSGSYEQYF TGTGCCAGCCGGACTAGCGGCTCCTACGAGCAGTACTTC
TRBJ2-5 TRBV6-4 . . CASNFQETQYF TGTGCCAGCAACTTCCAAGAGACCCAGTACTTC
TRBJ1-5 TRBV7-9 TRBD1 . CASSPDRVNQPQHF TGTGCCAGCAGCCCCGACAGGGTGAATCAGCCCCAGCATTTT
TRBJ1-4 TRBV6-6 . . CASILDRLGEKLFF TGTGCCAGCATCCTCGACAGGCTCGGTGAAAAACTGTTTTTT
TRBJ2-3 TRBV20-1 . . CSAPLADTQYF TGCAGTGCTCCTCTTGCGGATACGCAGTATTTT
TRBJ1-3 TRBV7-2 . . CASSRLGNTIYF TGTGCCAGCAGCCGACTTGGAAACACCATATATTTT
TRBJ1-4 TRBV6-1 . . CASSETLTTNEKLFF TGTGCCAGCAGTGAAACCCTAACAACTAATGAAAAACTGTTTTTT
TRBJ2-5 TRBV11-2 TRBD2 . CASSFGGGRAGVETQYF TGTGCCAGCAGCTTCGGGGGCGGGAGGGCCGGGGTGGAGACCCAGTACTTC
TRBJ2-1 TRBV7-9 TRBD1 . CASSWRQGNEQFF TGTGCCAGCAGCTGGAGACAGGGCAATGAGCAGTTCTTC
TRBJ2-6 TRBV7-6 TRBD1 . CASSIGQAGANVLTF TGTGCCAGCAGCATAGGACAGGCTGGGGCCAACGTCCTGACTTTC